Following are 7 T cell receptor beta chains from one sample sequenced in a study of quantifying T cell responses using KT2 cells. Overall study context: cDNA was made from DNase-treated RNA using alpha and beta constant primers.

Each cDNA got a UMI-containing oligo ligated at its 3' end. An equimolar mix of RC1.1 and RC1.2 primed the beta chain across TRBC1 and TRBC2. TCRdb passed the UMI-ligation and nested PCR reads through MiXCR, listing each CDR3 protein once. This sample has just under 50,000 distinct CDR3 sequences; 9.5% to 13% occur once, and the top ten carry about 10%. The sequencing sample was made of PBMCs spiked with cells of the T cell clone KT2. These receptors were taken from a human donor.

This clonotype was found a few times. The rearrangement uses TRBV6-5 and TRBJ2-7, with a tentative D call TRBD2 (6 bases). Trimming shortened V by 0 bases and J by 1 base, and 13 bases separated the two germline ends. The length of the CDR3 is 16 residues. Germline CDR1 reads MNHEY; CDR2 reads SVGAGI. The CDR3 nucleotides are TGTGCCAGCAGTTACTCGGGACTGGGAGAGTCCTACGAGCAGTACTTC. This sequence encodes CASSYSGLGESYEQYF.

This clonotype was detected many times. The J gene is TRBJ2-5, the V gene TRBV3-1, with 8 bases identical to TRBD2. Per germline, CDR1 LGHDT and CDR2 YNNKEL (reference sequence). The CDR3 contains 15 residues. J lost 1 base, V lost 4 bases, and 5 bases had no gene match. This CDR3 is CASSPGRGAQETQYF. The CDR3 coding sequence is TGTGCCAGCAGCCCAGGGCGGGGGGCCCAAGAGACCCAGTACTTC.

The chain is built from TRBV5-1 and TRBJ2-7, with D possibly being TRBD2 (5 bases). Germline-derived CDR1 and CDR2 are SGHRS and YFSETQ. V dropped 4 bases and J dropped 0 bases, with 20 bases sitting between them. The CDR3 covers 17 residues. The CDR3 DNA reads as TGCGCCAGCAGCGCGGACTCTGGGCTGGGAAGCTCCTACGAGCAGTACTTC. Translated, it gives CASSADSGLGSSYEQYF. The entire variable domain, with the rest obtained from reference TRBV5-1 and TRBJ2-7, is as follows: KAGVTQTPRYLIKTRGQQVTLSCSPISGHRSVSWYQQTPGQGLQFLFEYFSETQRNKGNFPGRFSGRQFSNSRSEMNVSTLELGDSALYLCASSADSGLGSSYEQYFGPGTRLTVT.

This clonotype showed up just a few times. This chain uses TRBV5-6 with TRBJ1-5; TRBD1 is a possible D gene (6 bases). Trimming left V 3 bases short and J 5 bases short, with 12 bases between. Germline loops: CDR1 SGHDT, CDR2 YYEEEE. The CDR3 contains 14 residues. This CDR3 is CASSSNRAHQPQHF. Here the CDR3 DNA reads TGTGCCAGCAGCTCCAACAGGGCCCATCAGCCCCAGCATTTT.

This clonotype has a count of ten or more. The V and J genes are TRBV2 and TRBJ2-6; the D is unclear. V was clipped by 4 bases and J by 2 bases, with 3 bases between them. Per the germline V gene, CDR1 is SNHLY and CDR2 is FYNNEI. The CDR3 has 13 amino acids. The CDR3 loop reads CASSGTGANVLTF. DNA of the CDR3: TGTGCCAGCAGTGGTACTGGGGCCAACGTCCTGACTTTC.

This clonotype came up a few times. The CDR3 spells CASKTGVSADTQYF. Written as DNA, the CDR3 is TGTGCCAGCAAGACAGGAGTCTCGGCAGATACGCAGTATTTT. The chain carries TRBV18 and TRBJ2-3; tentatively, D is TRBD1 (6 bases). The V gene's germline CDR1 is KGHSH and CDR2 LQKENI. The CDR3 contains 14 residues. The germline V and J ends were trimmed by 8 bases and 4 bases, with 16 bases remaining between them.

This clonotype was seen more than once but under ten times. V gene TRBV6-1 combines with J gene TRBJ2-7, with D perhaps matching TRBD1 or TRBD2 (5 bases each). The CDR3 is 14 amino acids. The germline V gene encodes CDR1 MNHNS and CDR2 SASEGT. V lost 5 bases, J lost 0 bases, and 11 bases lay in between. Written as DNA, the CDR3 is TGTGCCAGCAGTAAGGGACCGACCTCCTACGAGCAGTACTTC. Protein sequence: CASSKGPTSYEQYF.